Listed below are T cell receptor beta chains from one sample, sequenced in a study of blood T cell repertoires in COVID-19. Assay used: immunoSEQ multiplex PCR; TCRdb lists only in-frame clones, some missing. The sample carries 300,000 or so clones, about 87% recorded once. What was sequenced was peripheral blood. The receptors shown here come from a woman aged 45-60 years who had recovered from COVID-19. The CDR3 runs from the conserved cysteine through the conserved F or W. A D gene is named only where the DNA matches it firmly. Clone size, where shown, is once, few, many, or a class for clones that have expanded.

v_call: TRBV19
j_call: TRBJ2-7
d_call: -
clone_size: -
cdr3_nt: TGTGCCAGTAGTATAGGAATACAGATCTACGAGCAGTACTTC
cdr3_aa: CASSIGIQIYEQYF

v_call: TRBV11-3
j_call: TRBJ2-1
d_call: -
clone_size: -
cdr3_nt: TGTGCCAGCAGCTTGGTCAGCGGTCCCTACAATGAGCAGTTCTTC
cdr3_aa: CASSLVSGPYNEQFF

v_call: TRBV28
j_call: TRBJ1-2
d_call: TRBD1
clone_size: -
cdr3_nt: TGTGCCAGCAGTTTAGGACAGGGGTGGTATGGCTACACCTTC
cdr3_aa: CASSLGQGWYGYTF

v_call: TRBV5-5
j_call: TRBJ1-5
d_call: -
clone_size: -
cdr3_nt: TGTGCCAGCAGCTGGGCCGCAGGTAATCAGCCCCAGCATTTT
cdr3_aa: CASSWAAGNQPQHF

v_call: TRBV11-2
j_call: TRBJ2-2
d_call: TRBD1
clone_size: -
cdr3_nt: TGTGCCAGCAGCTTTCTCAGGGGGCGAGTCGGGGAGCTGTTTTTT
cdr3_aa: CASSFLRGRVGELFF

v_call: TRBV5-6
j_call: TRBJ2-7
d_call: TRBD1
clone_size: -
cdr3_nt: TGTGCCAGCAGCCGCTACGACAGGGAAACCTACGAGCAGTACTTC
cdr3_aa: CASSRYDRETYEQYF

v_call: TRBV28
j_call: TRBJ2-7
d_call: TRBD1
clone_size: -
cdr3_nt: TGTGCCAGCAGTTTATACACAGGGGGCAGCGACGAGCAGTACTTC
cdr3_aa: CASSLYTGGSDEQYF

v_call: TRBV3-1/TRBV3-2
j_call: TRBJ2-5
d_call: -
clone_size: -
cdr3_nt: TGTGCCAGCAGCCAAGAGGGGCCCCAAGAGACCCAGTACTTC
cdr3_aa: CASSQEGPQETQYF

v_call: TRBV2
j_call: TRBJ1-2
d_call: -
clone_size: -
cdr3_nt: TGTGCCAGCAGTGCCCGGGAACCCTATGGCTACACCTTC
cdr3_aa: CASSAREPYGYTF

v_call: TRBV6-5
j_call: TRBJ2-3
d_call: -
clone_size: once
cdr3_nt: TGTGCCAGCAATGGCGGGGCTAGCACAGATACGCAGTATTTT
cdr3_aa: CASNGGASTDTQYF

v_call: TRBV5-4
j_call: TRBJ2-1
d_call: -
clone_size: once
cdr3_nt: TGTGCCAGCAGCGTACAGGGAAGGTACTACAATGAGCAGTTCTTC
cdr3_aa: CASSVQGRYYNEQFF

v_call: TRBV5-4
j_call: TRBJ2-1
d_call: TRBD2
clone_size: -
cdr3_nt: TGTGCCAGCAGCAGCGGGGACCGCCCATTTGGTGAGCAGTTCTTC
cdr3_aa: CASSSGDRPFGEQFF

v_call: TRBV28
j_call: TRBJ1-5
d_call: TRBD1
clone_size: once
cdr3_nt: TGTGCCAGCAGTTTAGACAGGGTAGGGAATCAGCCCCAGCATTTT
cdr3_aa: CASSLDRVGNQPQHF

v_call: TRBV5-6
j_call: TRBJ2-3
d_call: -
clone_size: -
cdr3_nt: TGTGCCAGCAGCTCTCGCACCGGGACTAGCACAGATACGCAGTATTTT
cdr3_aa: CASSSRTGTSTDTQYF

v_call: TRBV30
j_call: TRBJ1-1
d_call: -
clone_size: -
cdr3_nt: TGTGCCTGGTCGAATCAGTACACTGAAGCTTTCTTT
cdr3_aa: CAWSNQYTEAFF

v_call: TRBV4-1
j_call: TRBJ1-2
d_call: TRBD1
clone_size: -
cdr3_nt: TGCGCCAGCAGCCGACCGACGGGACAGGGAGTTGGCTACACCTTC
cdr3_aa: CASSRPTGQGVGYTF

v_call: TRBV7-9
j_call: TRBJ2-2
d_call: TRBD1
clone_size: -
cdr3_nt: TGTGCCAGCAGCTTCCCGACAGGGGGAAACACCGGGGAGCTGTTTTTT
cdr3_aa: CASSFPTGGNTGELFF

v_call: TRBV29-1
j_call: TRBJ1-1
d_call: TRBD1
clone_size: -
cdr3_nt: TGCAGCGCGGGACAGGGATTGAACACTGAAGCTTTCTTT
cdr3_aa: CSAGQGLNTEAFF

v_call: TRBV6-5
j_call: TRBJ1-2
d_call: -
clone_size: -
cdr3_nt: TGTGCCAGCAGTTACTCGAAGGGGAAGGTTAACTATGGCTACACCTTC
cdr3_aa: CASSYSKGKVNYGYTF

v_call: TRBV5-8
j_call: TRBJ2-2
d_call: -
clone_size: -
cdr3_nt: TGTGCCAGCAGCCTTCAGACCGGGGAGCTGTTTTTT
cdr3_aa: CASSLQTGELFF

v_call: TRBV20-1
j_call: TRBJ2-7
d_call: -
clone_size: -
cdr3_nt: TGCAGTGCACCCCACGGGGACTTATGCTTC
cdr3_aa: CSAPHGDLCF

v_call: TRBV30
j_call: TRBJ2-7
d_call: TRBD1
clone_size: -
cdr3_nt: TGTGCCTGGGAGATGGGACAGGGGTTGAGGGAGCAGTACTTC
cdr3_aa: CAWEMGQGLREQYF

v_call: TRBV2
j_call: TRBJ2-1
d_call: -
clone_size: -
cdr3_nt: TGTGCCAGCAGTGAAGGGGGAGGCAATGAGCAGTTCTTC
cdr3_aa: CASSEGGGNEQFF

v_call: TRBV19
j_call: TRBJ1-4
d_call: -
clone_size: -
cdr3_nt: TGTGCCAGTAGTACGCAGGGTGGAAACGAAAAACTGTTTTTT
cdr3_aa: CASSTQGGNEKLFF

v_call: TRBV11-2
j_call: TRBJ2-7
d_call: -
clone_size: once
cdr3_nt: TGTGCCAGCAGCTTAGAAGGCGGTAACACCTACGAGCAGTACTTC
cdr3_aa: CASSLEGGNTYEQYF

v_call: TRBV7-8
j_call: TRBJ1-3
d_call: -
clone_size: -
cdr3_nt: TGTGCCAGCAGCCACAGTGAAAACACCATATATTTT
cdr3_aa: CASSHSENTIYF

v_call: TRBV5-5
j_call: TRBJ2-7
d_call: TRBD1
clone_size: -
cdr3_nt: TGTGCCAGCAGCTTCGGGACAGCATCCTACGAGCAGTACTTC
cdr3_aa: CASSFGTASYEQYF

v_call: TRBV4-2
j_call: TRBJ1-1
d_call: TRBD1
clone_size: -
cdr3_nt: TGTGCCAGCAGCCAAAGTCCACAGGGGAAGGGGAACACTGAAGCTTTCTTT
cdr3_aa: CASSQSPQGKGNTEAFF

v_call: TRBV7-2
j_call: TRBJ2-7
d_call: TRBD1
clone_size: -
cdr3_nt: TGTGCCAGCAGTCAAGGCGGGACAGGGTGGCCCTACGAGCAGTACTTC
cdr3_aa: CASSQGGTGWPYEQYF

v_call: TRBV18
j_call: TRBJ1-2
d_call: -
clone_size: -
cdr3_nt: TGTGCCAGCTCACCACCAGTAACCCAGGGTAACTATGGCTACACCTTC
cdr3_aa: CASSPPVTQGNYGYTF

v_call: TRBV27
j_call: TRBJ1-5
d_call: -
clone_size: -
cdr3_nt: TGTGCCAGCAGGCCGACCGGGACATCAAATCAGCCCCAGCATTTT
cdr3_aa: CASRPTGTSNQPQHF

v_call: TRBV6-1
j_call: TRBJ2-7
d_call: -
clone_size: -
cdr3_nt: TGTGCCAGCAGTGAATTAGTAGCGTTCTACGAGCAGTACTTC
cdr3_aa: CASSELVAFYEQYF

v_call: TRBV28
j_call: TRBJ1-2
d_call: -
clone_size: -
cdr3_nt: TGTGCCAGCAGTTTAGTTCAGGGAAGTGGCTACACCTTC
cdr3_aa: CASSLVQGSGYTF

v_call: TRBV3-1/TRBV3-2
j_call: TRBJ2-5
d_call: TRBD2
clone_size: -
cdr3_nt: TGTGCCAGCAGCCAAGGCGGGACTAAAGAGACCCAGTACTTC
cdr3_aa: CASSQGGTKETQYF